One TCR beta chain is described in this entry. The data originate from a study of blood T cells in healthy people across ages. Study-wide background: About one barcoded beta molecule was captured per two T cells (by template switching).

The junction had 9 bases not matched to a gene; V was cut back by 2 bases and J by 6 bases. The CDR3 consists of 16 residues. Germline CDR1 reads DFQATT; CDR2 reads SNEGSKA (reference sequence). It was with a sample-barcoded 5' primer and a J-beta primer mix that a second PCR of roughly 7 to 12 cycles was run. TCRdb reprocessed the 5' RACE reads via MiXCR and lists one record per CDR3 protein. The sample holds 600,000 or so distinct CDR3 sequences, more than 45% seen once. The chain is built from TRBV20-1 and TRBJ2-2, with 10 bases identical to TRBD1. The sequence derives from a man aged 80 or over in good health. The material sequenced was blood. Written as DNA, the CDR3 is TGCAGTGCTAGACAATTCCGGGACAGGGGCTCCGGGGAGCTGTTTTTT. Translating gives CSARQFRDRGSGELFF.